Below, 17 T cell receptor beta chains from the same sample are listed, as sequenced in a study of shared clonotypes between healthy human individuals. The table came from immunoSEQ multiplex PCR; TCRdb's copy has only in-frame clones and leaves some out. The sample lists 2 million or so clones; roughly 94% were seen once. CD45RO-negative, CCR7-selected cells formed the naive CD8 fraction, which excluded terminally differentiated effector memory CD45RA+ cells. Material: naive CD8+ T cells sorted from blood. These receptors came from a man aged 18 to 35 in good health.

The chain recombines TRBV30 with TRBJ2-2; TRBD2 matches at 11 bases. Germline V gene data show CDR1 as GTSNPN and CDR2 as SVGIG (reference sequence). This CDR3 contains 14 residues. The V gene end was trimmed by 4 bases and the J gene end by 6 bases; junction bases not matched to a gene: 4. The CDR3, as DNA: TGTGCCTGGATGTTAGCGGGAGGGCCCGGGGAGCTGTTTTTT. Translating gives CAWMLAGGPGELFF. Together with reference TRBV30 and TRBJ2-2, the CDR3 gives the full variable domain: SQTIHQWPATLVQPVGSPLSLECTVEGTSNPNLYWYRQAAGRGLQLLFYSVGIGQISSEVPQNLSASRPQDRQFILSSKKLLLSDSGFYLCAWMLAGGPGELFFGEGSRLTVL.

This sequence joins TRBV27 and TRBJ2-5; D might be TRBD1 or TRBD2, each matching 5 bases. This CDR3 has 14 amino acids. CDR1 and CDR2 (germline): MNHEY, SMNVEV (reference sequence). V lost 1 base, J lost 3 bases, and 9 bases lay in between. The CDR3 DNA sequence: TGTGCCAGCAGTTTATTGGGGGAGAAAGAGACCCAGTACTTC. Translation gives CASSLLGEKETQYF.

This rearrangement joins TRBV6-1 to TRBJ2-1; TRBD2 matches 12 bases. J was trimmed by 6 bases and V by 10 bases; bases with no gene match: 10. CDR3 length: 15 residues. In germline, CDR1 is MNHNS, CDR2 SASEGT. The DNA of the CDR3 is TGTGCCATTACGTACGGACTAGCGGGATCCAATGAGCAGTTCTTC. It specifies CAITYGLAGSNEQFF.

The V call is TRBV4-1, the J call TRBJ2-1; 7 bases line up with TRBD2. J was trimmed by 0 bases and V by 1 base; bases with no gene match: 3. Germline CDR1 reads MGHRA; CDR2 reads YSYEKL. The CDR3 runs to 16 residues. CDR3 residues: CASSQVQRDSYNEQFF. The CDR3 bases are TGCGCCAGCAGCCAAGTGCAGCGGGACTCCTACAATGAGCAGTTCTTC.

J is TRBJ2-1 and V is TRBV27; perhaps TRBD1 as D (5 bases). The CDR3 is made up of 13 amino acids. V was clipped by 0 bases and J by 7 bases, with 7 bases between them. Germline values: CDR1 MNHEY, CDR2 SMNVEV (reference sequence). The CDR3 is CASSLSQGNEQFF. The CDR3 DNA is TGTGCCAGCAGTTTATCGCAGGGAAATGAGCAGTTCTTC.

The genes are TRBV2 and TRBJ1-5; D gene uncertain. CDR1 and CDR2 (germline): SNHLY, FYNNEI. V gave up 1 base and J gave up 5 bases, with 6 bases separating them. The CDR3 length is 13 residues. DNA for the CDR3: TGTGCCAGCAGTGAAGACGGTTATCAGCCCCAGCATTTT. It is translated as CASSEDGYQPQHF.

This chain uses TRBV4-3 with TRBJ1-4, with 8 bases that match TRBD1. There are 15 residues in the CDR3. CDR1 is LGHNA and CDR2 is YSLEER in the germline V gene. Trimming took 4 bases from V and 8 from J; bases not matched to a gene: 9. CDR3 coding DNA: TGCGCCAGCAGCCCTGGACAGGGCATGGGGGAAAAACTGTTTTTT. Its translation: CASSPGQGMGEKLFF.

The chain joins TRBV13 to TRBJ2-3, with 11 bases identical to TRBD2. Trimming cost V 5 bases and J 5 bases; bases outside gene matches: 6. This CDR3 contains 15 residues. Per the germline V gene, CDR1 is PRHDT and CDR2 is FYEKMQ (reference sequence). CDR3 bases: TGTGCCAGCAGCCCCAGACTAGCGGGACTAGATACGCAGTATTTT. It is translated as CASSPRLAGLDTQYF.

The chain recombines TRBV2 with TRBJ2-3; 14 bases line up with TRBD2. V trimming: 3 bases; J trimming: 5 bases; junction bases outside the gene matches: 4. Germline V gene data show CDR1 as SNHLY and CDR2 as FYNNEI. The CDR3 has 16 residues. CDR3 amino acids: CASSDGTSGRRDTQYF. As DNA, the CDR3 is TGTGCCAGCAGTGATGGGACTAGCGGGAGAAGAGATACGCAGTATTTT. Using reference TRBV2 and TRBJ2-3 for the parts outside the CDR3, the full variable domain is EPEVTQTPSHQVTQMGQEVILRCVPISNHLYFYWYRQILGQKVEFLVSFYNNEISEKSEIFDDQFSVERPDGSNFTLKIRSTKLEDSAMYFCASSDGTSGRRDTQYFGPGTRLTVL.

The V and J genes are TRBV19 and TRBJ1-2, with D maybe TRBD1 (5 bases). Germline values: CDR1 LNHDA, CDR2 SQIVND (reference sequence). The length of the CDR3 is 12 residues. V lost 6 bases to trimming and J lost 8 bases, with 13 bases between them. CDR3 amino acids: CASRMPGRGYTF. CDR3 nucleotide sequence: TGTGCCAGTAGAATGCCAGGGAGAGGCTACACCTTC.

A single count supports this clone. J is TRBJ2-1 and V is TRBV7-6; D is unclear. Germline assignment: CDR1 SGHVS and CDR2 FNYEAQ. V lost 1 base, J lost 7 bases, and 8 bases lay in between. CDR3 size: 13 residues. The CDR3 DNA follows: TGTGCCAGCAGCTTAGGGTCCCATAATGAGCAGTTCTTC. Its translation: CASSLGSHNEQFF.

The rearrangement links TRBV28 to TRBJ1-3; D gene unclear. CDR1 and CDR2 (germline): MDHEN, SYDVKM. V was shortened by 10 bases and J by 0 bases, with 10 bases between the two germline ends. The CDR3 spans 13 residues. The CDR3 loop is CATQDLSGNTIYF. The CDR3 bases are TGTGCCACCCAGGACCTCTCTGGAAACACCATATATTTT.

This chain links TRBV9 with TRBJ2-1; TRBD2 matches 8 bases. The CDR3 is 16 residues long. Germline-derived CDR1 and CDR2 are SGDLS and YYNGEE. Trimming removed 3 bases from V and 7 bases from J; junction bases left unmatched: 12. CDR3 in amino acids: CASSALTGGPLNEQFF. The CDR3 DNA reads TGTGCCAGCAGCGCCTTGACGGGAGGGCCCTTGAATGAGCAGTTCTTC. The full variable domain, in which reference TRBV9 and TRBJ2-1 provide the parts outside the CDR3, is DSGVTQTPKHLITATGQRVTLRCSPRSGDLSVYWYQQSLDQGLQFLIQYYNGEERAKGNILERFSAQQFPDLHSELNLSSLELGDSALYFCASSALTGGPLNEQFFGPGTRLTVL.

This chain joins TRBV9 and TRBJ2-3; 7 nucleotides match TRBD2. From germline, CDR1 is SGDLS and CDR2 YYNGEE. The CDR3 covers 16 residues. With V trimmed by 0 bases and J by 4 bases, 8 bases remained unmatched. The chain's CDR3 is CASSVALAEPSDTQYF. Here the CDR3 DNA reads TGTGCCAGCAGCGTAGCTCTAGCGGAACCCTCAGATACGCAGTATTTT.

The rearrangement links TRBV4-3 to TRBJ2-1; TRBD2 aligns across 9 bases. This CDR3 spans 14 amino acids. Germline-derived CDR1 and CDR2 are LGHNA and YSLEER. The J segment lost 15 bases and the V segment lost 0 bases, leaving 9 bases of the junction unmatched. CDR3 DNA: TGCGCCAGCAGCCAAGATTTAGTAGGGACTAGCCTGTTCTTC. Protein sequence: CASSQDLVGTSLFF.

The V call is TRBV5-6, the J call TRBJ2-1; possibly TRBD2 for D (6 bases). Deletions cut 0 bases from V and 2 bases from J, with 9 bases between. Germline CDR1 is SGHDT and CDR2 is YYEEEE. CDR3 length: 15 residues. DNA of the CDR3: TGTGCCAGCAGCTTGGCTAGCGACCCCTACAATGAGCAGTTCTTC. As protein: CASSLASDPYNEQFF.

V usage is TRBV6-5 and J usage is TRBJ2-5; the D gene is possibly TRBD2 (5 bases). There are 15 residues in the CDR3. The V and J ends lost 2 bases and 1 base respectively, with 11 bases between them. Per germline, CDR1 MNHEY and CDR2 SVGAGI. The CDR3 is CASSYPLGVQETQYF. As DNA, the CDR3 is TGTGCCAGCAGTTACCCACTAGGAGTCCAAGAGACCCAGTACTTC.